The text below deals with one T cell receptor (beta chain). Its target is unknown. These data originate in a study of CD8+CD57+ T cells in acquired aplastic anemia. It was genomic DNA that served as the template for profiling TCR beta VDJ and CDR3. MiXCR was run by TCRdb on the reads, yielding one entry per CDR3 protein. The sample yields some 170,000 distinct CDR3 sequences, around 40% seen once. General study findings and limits: Patients and controls had in common 25 to 30 CD8+ CDR3 sequences. CD8+ Simpson's diversity showed no significant patient-control difference.

Sequencing was done on a sample of sorted CD4+, CD8+, or CD8+CD57+ T cells (not recorded which) from PBMCs. The receptor was isolated from a human donor in good health.

The CDR3 loop reads CAWRTRSLSGGYTF. DNA for the CDR3: TGTGCCTGGAGAACCCGGAGTCTTTCCGGGGGCTACACCTTC. V gene TRBV30 combines with J gene TRBJ1-2, with D hard to call. CDR3 length: 14 residues. V lost 3 bases to trimming and J lost 8 bases, with 19 bases between them. The germline V gene encodes CDR1 GTSNPN and CDR2 SVGIG (reference sequence).